The rows below give T cell receptor beta chains drawn from one sample of a study of blood T cells in healthy people across ages. TCRdb used MiXCR to reprocess the 5' RACE reads, holding one entry per CDR3 protein. The repertoire holds fewer than 2,000,000 distinct CDR3 sequences, about two fifths seen once, with under 25% in the top ten. The material sequenced was blood. These receptors were collected from a human donor in good health. CDR3s include the opening cysteine and the closing phenylalanine or tryptophan. Fields, in order: D gene, clone size, V gene, J gene, CDR3 DNA, CDR3 protein. A D gene is named only where the DNA matches it firmly. Size is stated for part of the rows, as once, few or many counts, or as a class when the clone is expanded.

d_call: NA; clone_size: NA; v_call: TRBV20-1; j_call: TRBJ1-4; cdr3_nt: TGCAGTGCTGCTGGACAGAACAATGAAAAACTGTTTTTT; cdr3_aa: CSAAGQNNEKLFF
d_call: TRBD1; clone_size: few; v_call: TRBV5-1; j_call: TRBJ2-3; cdr3_nt: TGCGCCAGCAGCAGCGGACAGGGAACTGGGGCCTACACAGATACGCAGTATTTT; cdr3_aa: CASSSGQGTGAYTDTQYF
d_call: NA; clone_size: NA; v_call: TRBV30; j_call: TRBJ2-3; cdr3_nt: TGTGCCTGGAGTGTAAGTGGGTACACAGATACGCAGTATTTT; cdr3_aa: CAWSVSGYTDTQYF
d_call: NA; clone_size: NA; v_call: TRBV7-2; j_call: TRBJ1-6; cdr3_nt: TGTGCCAGCAGCCTGGTGACACGCGGGCATTCACCCCTCCACTTT; cdr3_aa: CASSLVTRGHSPLHF
d_call: NA; clone_size: few; v_call: TRBV5-1; j_call: TRBJ2-1; cdr3_nt: TGCGCCAGCAGCTTATCGGGGGGCCCTCACAATGAGCAGTTCTTC; cdr3_aa: CASSLSGGPHNEQFF
d_call: NA; clone_size: NA; v_call: TRBV20-1; j_call: TRBJ1-1; cdr3_nt: TGCAGTGCTAGAGATGTACCGGGAAACACTGAAGCTTTCTTT; cdr3_aa: CSARDVPGNTEAFF
d_call: NA; clone_size: NA; v_call: TRBV27; j_call: TRBJ2-7; cdr3_nt: TGTGCCAGCAGTTCCCTAGGGTCCTGCGAGCAGTACTTC; cdr3_aa: CASSSLGSCEQYF
d_call: NA; clone_size: NA; v_call: TRBV20-1; j_call: TRBJ2-1; cdr3_nt: TGCAGTGCTATTCGGGTCGGGGGCCCGTACAATGAGCAGTTCTTC; cdr3_aa: CSAIRVGGPYNEQFF
d_call: NA; clone_size: many; v_call: TRBV7-2; j_call: TRBJ2-3; cdr3_nt: TGTGCCAGCAGCTCCTCACCCGGCTTCACAGATACGCAGTATTTT; cdr3_aa: CASSSSPGFTDTQYF
d_call: NA; clone_size: many; v_call: TRBV29-1; j_call: TRBJ2-5; cdr3_nt: TGCAGCGTTGCGGGGTTTCAGACCCAGTACTTC; cdr3_aa: CSVAGFQTQYF
d_call: TRBD2; clone_size: few; v_call: TRBV7-8; j_call: TRBJ2-1; cdr3_nt: TGTGCCAGCAGCGGTCCTGGTGGAAGGCGGGGGATTCCCTACAATGAGCAGTTCTTC; cdr3_aa: CASSGPGGRRGIPYNEQFF
d_call: TRBD1; clone_size: few; v_call: TRBV7-9; j_call: TRBJ2-4; cdr3_nt: TGTGCCAGCAGCTTTGGGACAGGCGGTGGCAAAAACATTCAGTACTTC; cdr3_aa: CASSFGTGGGKNIQYF
d_call: NA; clone_size: once; v_call: TRBV7-2; j_call: TRBJ1-2; cdr3_nt: TGTGCCAGCAGCTTAGCCCACAGGGCGGGGTGCTACACCTTC; cdr3_aa: CASSLAHRAGCYTF
d_call: NA; clone_size: few; v_call: TRBV15; j_call: TRBJ2-1; cdr3_nt: TGTGCCACCAGCAGAGATGCCCGAAGGCATAAATACAATGAGCAGTTCTTC; cdr3_aa: CATSRDARRHKYNEQFF
d_call: NA; clone_size: NA; v_call: TRBV6-5; j_call: TRBJ2-2; cdr3_nt: TGTGCCAGCAGTTACTCGGACGCGGCGAACACCGGGGAGCTGTTTTTT; cdr3_aa: CASSYSDAANTGELFF
d_call: NA; clone_size: NA; v_call: TRBV9; j_call: TRBJ2-3; cdr3_nt: TGTGCCAGCAGCCCGGATCGCAGAACCGCAGATACGCAGTATTTT; cdr3_aa: CASSPDRRTADTQYF
d_call: NA; clone_size: few; v_call: TRBV7-8; j_call: TRBJ2-7; cdr3_nt: TGTGCCAGCAGCTTAGCGGCGGGGTTCGAGCAGTACTTC; cdr3_aa: CASSLAAGFEQYF
d_call: NA; clone_size: few; v_call: TRBV6-2/TRBV6-3; j_call: TRBJ2-1; cdr3_nt: TGTGCCAGCAGAACACACGTGGGGGAAAGCTCCTACAATGAGCAGTTCTTC; cdr3_aa: CASRTHVGESSYNEQFF
d_call: NA; clone_size: NA; v_call: TRBV28; j_call: TRBJ2-5; cdr3_nt: TGTGCCAGCAGTTTACGCCGTGTTACGACCCCAGAGACCCAGTACTTC; cdr3_aa: CASSLRRVTTPETQYF
d_call: NA; clone_size: many; v_call: TRBV7-2; j_call: TRBJ2-7; cdr3_nt: TGTGCCAGCAGCTGGGACTACGAGCAGTACTTC; cdr3_aa: CASSWDYEQYF
d_call: NA; clone_size: NA; v_call: TRBV20-1; j_call: TRBJ2-5; cdr3_nt: TGCAGTGCCATGAATGTGGGACGGCAGAGTCAGACCCAGTACTTC; cdr3_aa: CSAMNVGRQSQTQYF
d_call: NA; clone_size: few; v_call: TRBV4-3; j_call: TRBJ2-3; cdr3_nt: TGCGCCAGCAGCCAAGCCTCGGGAGATACGCAGTATTTT; cdr3_aa: CASSQASGDTQYF
d_call: NA; clone_size: few; v_call: TRBV12-3/TRBV12-4; j_call: TRBJ2-3; cdr3_nt: TGTGCCAGCAGCTCTTTCCGGGACACATCCACAGATACGCAGTATTTT; cdr3_aa: CASSSFRDTSTDTQYF
d_call: NA; clone_size: once; v_call: TRBV7-9; j_call: TRBJ2-7; cdr3_nt: TGTGCCAGCAGCTTAGATAGTCCAGGGTTTACGCTCTACGAGCAGTACTTC; cdr3_aa: CASSLDSPGFTLYEQYF
d_call: NA; clone_size: once; v_call: TRBV7-3; j_call: TRBJ2-1; cdr3_nt: TGTGCCAGCAGCTCCCACGCCGCCAGAGCTGAGCAGTTCTTC; cdr3_aa: CASSSHAARAEQFF
d_call: TRBD2; clone_size: few; v_call: TRBV12-3/TRBV12-4; j_call: TRBJ2-1; cdr3_nt: TGTGCCAGCAGTTACGGGCTAGCGGACAATGAGCAGTTCTTC; cdr3_aa: CASSYGLADNEQFF
d_call: NA; clone_size: NA; v_call: TRBV4-1; j_call: TRBJ2-3; cdr3_nt: TGCGCCAGCAGCCAAACGGGGTCCGTGGCGCAGTATTTT; cdr3_aa: CASSQTGSVAQYF
d_call: NA; clone_size: few; v_call: TRBV7-8; j_call: TRBJ1-1; cdr3_nt: TGTGCCAGCAGCCCCAGGCCTAAGGAAGCTTTCTTT; cdr3_aa: CASSPRPKEAFF
d_call: TRBD2; clone_size: NA; v_call: TRBV28; j_call: TRBJ2-3; cdr3_nt: TGTGCCAGCAGTTTATTGTCTAGCGGGGACCGTCAGGATACGCAGTATTTT; cdr3_aa: CASSLLSSGDRQDTQYF
d_call: TRBD2; clone_size: few; v_call: TRBV27; j_call: TRBJ2-5; cdr3_nt: TGTGCCAGCAGTTCCCACAAAACTAGCGGCACTACCGGGGAGACCCAGTACTTC; cdr3_aa: CASSSHKTSGTTGETQYF
d_call: NA; clone_size: NA; v_call: TRBV12-3/TRBV12-4; j_call: TRBJ2-5; cdr3_nt: TGTGCCAGCAGTTGTGGTCCGGGAGCGCAGACCCAGTACTTC; cdr3_aa: CASSCGPGAQTQYF
d_call: NA; clone_size: NA; v_call: TRBV9; j_call: TRBJ1-2; cdr3_nt: TGTGCCAGCAGCGTAGTGGGGGGAACGGATGGCTACACCTTC; cdr3_aa: CASSVVGGTDGYTF
d_call: TRBD1; clone_size: NA; v_call: TRBV28; j_call: TRBJ1-2; cdr3_nt: TGTGCCAGCAGTTCTCATATTTTTACGGGTCGTTCGGACAGGGTTCACAACTATGGCTACACCTTC; cdr3_aa: CASSSHIFTGRSDRVHNYGYTF
d_call: NA; clone_size: few; v_call: TRBV29-1; j_call: TRBJ2-3; cdr3_nt: TGCAGCGTAGAAGGGGTTGCTCCCAGCACAGATACGCAGTATTTT; cdr3_aa: CSVEGVAPSTDTQYF
d_call: TRBD1; clone_size: NA; v_call: TRBV24-1; j_call: TRBJ2-5; cdr3_nt: TGTGCCACCGGGACAGGGGCATTGGAGATCCAGTACTTC; cdr3_aa: CATGTGALEIQYF
d_call: NA; clone_size: NA; v_call: TRBV4-1; j_call: TRBJ2-7; cdr3_nt: TGCGCCAGCAGCCAAGAGGAAGGTCGGGGCTACGAGCAGTACTTC; cdr3_aa: CASSQEEGRGYEQYF
d_call: NA; clone_size: NA; v_call: TRBV7-2; j_call: TRBJ2-3; cdr3_nt: TGTGCCAGCAGCTTAGTTAGGGGCCCAACAGATACGCAGTATTTT; cdr3_aa: CASSLVRGPTDTQYF
d_call: NA; clone_size: NA; v_call: TRBV7-2; j_call: TRBJ2-5; cdr3_nt: TGTGCCAGCAGCCCCCTGTCGAGTGGGGGCCTTGAGACCCAGTACTTC; cdr3_aa: CASSPLSSGGLETQYF
d_call: NA; clone_size: few; v_call: TRBV20-1; j_call: TRBJ1-1; cdr3_nt: TGCAGTGCTAGCCAAGGGGCGAACACTGAAGCTTTCTTT; cdr3_aa: CSASQGANTEAFF
d_call: NA; clone_size: few; v_call: TRBV20-1; j_call: TRBJ2-4; cdr3_nt: TGCAGTGCGCAAGAAGCCGCCGCCCCCCCCCGGGACATTCAGTACTTC; cdr3_aa: CSAQEAAAPPRDIQYF
d_call: NA; clone_size: NA; v_call: TRBV9; j_call: TRBJ2-5; cdr3_nt: TGTGCCAGCAGCCTGACTGCCACGACAGGAGAGACCCAGTACTTC; cdr3_aa: CASSLTATTGETQYF
d_call: NA; clone_size: NA; v_call: TRBV12-3/TRBV12-4; j_call: TRBJ1-2; cdr3_nt: TGTGCCAGCAGCATGGGCCCCTTCGCTAACTATGGCTACACCTTC; cdr3_aa: CASSMGPFANYGYTF
d_call: NA; clone_size: few; v_call: TRBV4-3; j_call: TRBJ1-4; cdr3_nt: TGCGCCAGCAGCCAAGATGTAGGCGCGGGACGGACAACTAATGAAAAACTGTTTTTT; cdr3_aa: CASSQDVGAGRTTNEKLFF
d_call: TRBD2; clone_size: NA; v_call: TRBV6-2/TRBV6-3; j_call: TRBJ2-5; cdr3_nt: TGTGCCAGCAGGCGCATAGCGGGAGGGAGGGAGACCCAGTACTTC; cdr3_aa: CASRRIAGGRETQYF
d_call: NA; clone_size: many; v_call: TRBV7-2; j_call: TRBJ1-6; cdr3_nt: TGTGCCAGCAGCCCCGGAGGGGGGGATTCACCCCTCCACTTT; cdr3_aa: CASSPGGGDSPLHF
d_call: NA; clone_size: NA; v_call: TRBV18; j_call: TRBJ2-5; cdr3_nt: TGTGCCAGCTCACCCCAACCCGACAGCCAAGAGACCCAGTACTTC; cdr3_aa: CASSPQPDSQETQYF
d_call: NA; clone_size: NA; v_call: TRBV4-1; j_call: TRBJ1-4; cdr3_nt: TGCGCCAGCAGCCAAGAAGGGGCCCAGTATGAAAAACTGTTTTTT; cdr3_aa: CASSQEGAQYEKLFF
d_call: TRBD1; clone_size: NA; v_call: TRBV11-2; j_call: TRBJ2-1; cdr3_nt: TGTGCCAGCAGCCAGACAGGGAGCTACAATGAGCAGTTCTTC; cdr3_aa: CASSQTGSYNEQFF
d_call: NA; clone_size: few; v_call: TRBV5-6; j_call: TRBJ1-1; cdr3_nt: TGTGCCAGCAGCCCTCTCGTCGCAAAAAAGAACACTGAAGCTTTCTTT; cdr3_aa: CASSPLVAKKNTEAFF
d_call: NA; clone_size: NA; v_call: TRBV20-1; j_call: TRBJ2-3; cdr3_nt: TGCAGTGCATTCGCTGCTCTGAAGGATACGCAGTATTTT; cdr3_aa: CSAFAALKDTQYF
d_call: TRBD2; clone_size: NA; v_call: TRBV4-3; j_call: TRBJ2-1; cdr3_nt: TGCGCCAGCAGCCTGAGCGGGGGGGCCCACAATGAGCAGTTCTTC; cdr3_aa: CASSLSGGAHNEQFF
d_call: TRBD1; clone_size: NA; v_call: TRBV12-3/TRBV12-4; j_call: TRBJ2-5; cdr3_nt: TGTGTCAGCAATCAAAACAGGGGAATTGGTGAGACCCAGTACTTC; cdr3_aa: CVSNQNRGIGETQYF